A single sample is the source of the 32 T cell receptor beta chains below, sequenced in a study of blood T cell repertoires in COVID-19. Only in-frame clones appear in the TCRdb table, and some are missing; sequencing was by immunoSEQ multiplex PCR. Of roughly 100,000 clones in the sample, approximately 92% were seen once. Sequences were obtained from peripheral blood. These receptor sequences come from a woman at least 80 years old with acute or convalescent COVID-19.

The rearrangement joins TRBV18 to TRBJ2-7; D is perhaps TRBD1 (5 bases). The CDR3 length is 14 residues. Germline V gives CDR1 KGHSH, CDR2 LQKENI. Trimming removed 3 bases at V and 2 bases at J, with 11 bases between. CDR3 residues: CASSPTGQPYEQYF. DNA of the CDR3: TGTGCCAGCTCACCTACCGGACAACCCTACGAGCAGTACTTC.

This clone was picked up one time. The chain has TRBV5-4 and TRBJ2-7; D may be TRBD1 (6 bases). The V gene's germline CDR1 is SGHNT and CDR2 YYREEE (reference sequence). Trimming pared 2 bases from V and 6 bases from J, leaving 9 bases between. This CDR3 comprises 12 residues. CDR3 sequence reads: CASSFTGTEQYF. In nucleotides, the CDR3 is TGTGCCAGCAGCTTCACAGGGACCGAGCAGTACTTC.

This CDR3 is CASSDRGGATDTQYF. CDR3 nucleotide sequence: TGTGCCAGCAGTGACCGCGGGGGGGCAACAGATACGCAGTATTTT. This chain links TRBV7-8 with TRBJ2-3; the match to TRBD2 covers 9 bases. The CDR3 loop spans 15 amino acids. Trimming took 6 bases from V and 3 from J; bases not matched to a gene: 7. Germline CDR1 and CDR2: SGHVS and FQNEAQ.

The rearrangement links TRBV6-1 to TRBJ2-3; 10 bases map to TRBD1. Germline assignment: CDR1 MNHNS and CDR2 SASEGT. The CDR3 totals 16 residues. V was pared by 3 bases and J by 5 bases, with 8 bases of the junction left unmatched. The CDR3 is CASSDVGDRGGDTQYF. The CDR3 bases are TGTGCCAGCAGTGATGTTGGGGACAGGGGAGGAGATACGCAGTATTTT.

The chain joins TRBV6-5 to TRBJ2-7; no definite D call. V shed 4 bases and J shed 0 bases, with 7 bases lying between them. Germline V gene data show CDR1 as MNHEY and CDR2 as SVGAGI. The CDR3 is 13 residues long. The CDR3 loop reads CASSFPVSYEQYF. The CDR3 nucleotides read TGTGCCAGCAGTTTTCCAGTCTCCTACGAGCAGTACTTC.

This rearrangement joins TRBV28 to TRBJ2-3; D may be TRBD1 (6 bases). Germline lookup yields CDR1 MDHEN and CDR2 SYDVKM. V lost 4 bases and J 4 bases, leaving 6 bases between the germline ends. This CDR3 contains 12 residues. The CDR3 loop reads CASSSGADTQYF. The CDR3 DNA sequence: TGTGCCAGCAGTTCAGGGGCAGATACGCAGTATTTT.

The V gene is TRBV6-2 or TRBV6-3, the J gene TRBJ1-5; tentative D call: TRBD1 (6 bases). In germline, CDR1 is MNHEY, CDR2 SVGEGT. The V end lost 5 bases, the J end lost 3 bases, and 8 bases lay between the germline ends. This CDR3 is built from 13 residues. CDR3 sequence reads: CASSGQFNQPQHF. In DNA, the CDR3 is TGTGCCAGCAGTGGACAGTTCAATCAGCCCCAGCATTTT.

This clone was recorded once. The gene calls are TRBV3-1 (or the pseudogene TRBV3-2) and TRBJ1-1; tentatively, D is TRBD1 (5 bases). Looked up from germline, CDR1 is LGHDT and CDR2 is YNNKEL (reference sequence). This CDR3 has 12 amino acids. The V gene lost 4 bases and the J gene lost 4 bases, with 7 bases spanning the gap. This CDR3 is CASSPGFTEAFF. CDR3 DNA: TGTGCCAGCAGCCCAGGGTTCACTGAAGCTTTCTTT.

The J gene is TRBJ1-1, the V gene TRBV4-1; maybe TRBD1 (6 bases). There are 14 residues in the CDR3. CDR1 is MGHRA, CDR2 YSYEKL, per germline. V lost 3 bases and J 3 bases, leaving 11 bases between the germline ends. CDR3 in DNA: TGCGCCAGCAGCCATGTCGACAGGTACACTGAAGCTTTCTTT. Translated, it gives CASSHVDRYTEAFF.

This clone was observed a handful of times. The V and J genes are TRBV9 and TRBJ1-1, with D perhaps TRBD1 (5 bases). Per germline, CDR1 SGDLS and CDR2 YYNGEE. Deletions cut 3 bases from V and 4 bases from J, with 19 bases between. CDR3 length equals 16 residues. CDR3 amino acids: CASSEWALGASTEAFF. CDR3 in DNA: TGTGCCAGCAGCGAGTGGGCGTTAGGGGCTTCCACTGAAGCTTTCTTT.

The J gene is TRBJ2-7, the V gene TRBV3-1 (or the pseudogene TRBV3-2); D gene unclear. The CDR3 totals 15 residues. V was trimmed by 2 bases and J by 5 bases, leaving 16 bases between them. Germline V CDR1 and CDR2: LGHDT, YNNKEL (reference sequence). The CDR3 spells CASSQTLGPVDEQYF. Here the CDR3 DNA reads TGTGCCAGCAGCCAAACGTTGGGCCCGGTCGACGAGCAGTACTTC.

The CDR3 DNA reads as TGTGCCAGCAGCTTTCTAGCGGGACCATACAATGAGCAGTTCTTC. Translating gives CASSFLAGPYNEQFF. J is TRBJ2-1 and V is TRBV11-2; 9 bases map to TRBD2. This CDR3 spans 15 amino acids. The V gene end was trimmed by 3 bases and the J gene end by 4 bases; junction bases not matched to a gene: 4. CDR1 is SGHAT, CDR2 FQNNGV, per germline.

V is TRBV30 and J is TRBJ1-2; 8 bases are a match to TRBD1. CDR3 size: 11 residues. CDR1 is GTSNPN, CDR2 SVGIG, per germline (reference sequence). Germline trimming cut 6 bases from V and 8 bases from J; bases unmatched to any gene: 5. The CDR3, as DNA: TGTGCCTGTCAGGGGGCGCGGGGCTACACCTTC. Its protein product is CACQGARGYTF. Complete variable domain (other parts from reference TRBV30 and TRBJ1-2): SQTIHQWPATLVQPVGSPLSLECTVEGTSNPNLYWYRQAAGRGLQLLFYSVGIGQISSEVPQNLSASRPQDRQFILSSKKLLLSDSGFYLCACQGARGYTFGSGTRLTVV.

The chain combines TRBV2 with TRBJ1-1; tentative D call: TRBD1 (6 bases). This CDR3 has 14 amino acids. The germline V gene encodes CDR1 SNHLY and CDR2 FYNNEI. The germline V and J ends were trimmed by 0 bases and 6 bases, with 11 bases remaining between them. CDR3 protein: CASSEALSGAEAFF. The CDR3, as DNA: TGTGCCAGCAGTGAAGCGTTATCAGGGGCTGAAGCTTTCTTT.

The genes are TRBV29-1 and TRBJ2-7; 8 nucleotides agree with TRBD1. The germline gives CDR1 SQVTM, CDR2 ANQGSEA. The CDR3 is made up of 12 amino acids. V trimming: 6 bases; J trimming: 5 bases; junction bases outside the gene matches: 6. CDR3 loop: CSVQTGVDEQYF. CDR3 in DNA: TGCAGCGTCCAGACAGGGGTGGACGAGCAGTACTTC.

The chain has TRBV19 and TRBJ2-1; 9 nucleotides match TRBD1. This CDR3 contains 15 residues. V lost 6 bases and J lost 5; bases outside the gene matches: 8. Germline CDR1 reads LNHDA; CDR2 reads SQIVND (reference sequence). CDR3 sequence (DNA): TGTGCCAGTAGAGTACAGGGGGCAGGAAACAATGAGCAGTTCTTC. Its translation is CASRVQGAGNNEQFF.

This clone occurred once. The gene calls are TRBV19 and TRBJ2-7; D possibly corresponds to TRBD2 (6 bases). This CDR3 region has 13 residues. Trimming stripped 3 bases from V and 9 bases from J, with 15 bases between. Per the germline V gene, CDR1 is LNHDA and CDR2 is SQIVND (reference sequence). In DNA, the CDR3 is TGTGCCAGTAGTATCTCTGTCTGGGGAGGGCAGTACTTC. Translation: CASSISVWGGQYF.

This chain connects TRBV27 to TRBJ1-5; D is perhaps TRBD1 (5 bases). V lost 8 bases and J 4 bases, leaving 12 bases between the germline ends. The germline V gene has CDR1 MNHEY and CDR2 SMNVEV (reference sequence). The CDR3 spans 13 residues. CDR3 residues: CASSQGSNQPQHF. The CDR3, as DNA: TGTGCCAGCTCCCAGGGTTCAAATCAGCCCCAGCATTTT.

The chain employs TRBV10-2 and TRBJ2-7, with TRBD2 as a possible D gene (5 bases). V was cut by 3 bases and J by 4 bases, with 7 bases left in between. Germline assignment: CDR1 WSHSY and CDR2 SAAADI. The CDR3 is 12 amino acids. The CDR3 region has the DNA TGCGCCAGCAGTGAAAGCGGATACGAGCAGTACTTC. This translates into CASSESGYEQYF.

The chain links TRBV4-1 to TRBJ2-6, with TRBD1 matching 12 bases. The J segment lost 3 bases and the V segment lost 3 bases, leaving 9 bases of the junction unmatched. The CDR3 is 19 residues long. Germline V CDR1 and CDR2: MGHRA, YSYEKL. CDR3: CASSQLPGQGAYGANVLTF. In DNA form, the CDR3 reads TGCGCCAGCAGCCAGTTACCGGGACAGGGGGCGTATGGGGCCAACGTCCTGACTTTC.

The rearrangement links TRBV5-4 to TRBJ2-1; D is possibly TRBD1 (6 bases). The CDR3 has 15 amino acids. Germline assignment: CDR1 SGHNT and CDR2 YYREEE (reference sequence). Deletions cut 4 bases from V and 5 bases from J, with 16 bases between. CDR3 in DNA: TGTGCCAGCAGCCCCGGGACATTCCCAAACAATGAGCAGTTCTTC. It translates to CASSPGTFPNNEQFF.

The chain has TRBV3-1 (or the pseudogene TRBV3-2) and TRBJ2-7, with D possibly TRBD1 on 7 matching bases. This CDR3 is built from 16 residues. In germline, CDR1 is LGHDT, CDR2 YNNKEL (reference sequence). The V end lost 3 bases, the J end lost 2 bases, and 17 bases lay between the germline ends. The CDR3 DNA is TGTGCCAGCAGCCAGAACTGGCGGGGACAGACCTACGAGCAGTACTTC. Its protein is CASSQNWRGQTYEQYF.

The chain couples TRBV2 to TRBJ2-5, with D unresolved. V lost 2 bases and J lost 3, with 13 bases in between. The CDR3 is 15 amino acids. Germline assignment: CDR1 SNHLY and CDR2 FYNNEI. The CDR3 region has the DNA TGTGCCAGCAGTGAAACAAGGTGGAGTAAAGAGACCCAGTACTTC. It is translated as CASSETRWSKETQYF.

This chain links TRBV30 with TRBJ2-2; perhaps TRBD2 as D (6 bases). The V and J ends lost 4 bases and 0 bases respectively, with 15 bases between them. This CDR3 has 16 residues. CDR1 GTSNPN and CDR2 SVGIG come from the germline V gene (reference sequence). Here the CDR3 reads CAWTRRGRTNTGELFF. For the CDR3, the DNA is TGTGCCTGGACCCGGCGGGGACGGACGAACACCGGGGAGCTGTTTTTT.

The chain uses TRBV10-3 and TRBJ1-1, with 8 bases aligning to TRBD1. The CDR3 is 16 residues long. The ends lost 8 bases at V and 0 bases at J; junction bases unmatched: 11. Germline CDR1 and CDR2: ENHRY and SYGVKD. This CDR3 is CAISGQGVFLNTEAFF. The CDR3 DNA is TGTGCCATCTCTGGACAGGGAGTATTCTTGAACACTGAAGCTTTCTTT.

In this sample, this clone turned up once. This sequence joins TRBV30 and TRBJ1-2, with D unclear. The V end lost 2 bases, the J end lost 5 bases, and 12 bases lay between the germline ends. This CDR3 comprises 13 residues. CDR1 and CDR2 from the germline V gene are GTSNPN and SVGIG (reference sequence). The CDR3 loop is CAWSPSVLYGYTF. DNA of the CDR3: TGTGCCTGGAGTCCCTCCGTACTATATGGCTACACCTTC. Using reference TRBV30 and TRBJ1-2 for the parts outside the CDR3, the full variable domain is SQTIHQWPATLVQPVGSPLSLECTVEGTSNPNLYWYRQAAGRGLQLLFYSVGIGQISSEVPQNLSASRPQDRQFILSSKKLLLSDSGFYLCAWSPSVLYGYTFGSGTRLTVV.

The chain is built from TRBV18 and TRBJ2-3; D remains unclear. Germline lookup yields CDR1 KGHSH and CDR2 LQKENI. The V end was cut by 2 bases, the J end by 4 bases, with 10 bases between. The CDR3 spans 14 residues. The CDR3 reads CASSPAVLSDTQYF. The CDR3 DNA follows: TGTGCCAGCTCACCAGCGGTTTTATCAGATACGCAGTATTTT.

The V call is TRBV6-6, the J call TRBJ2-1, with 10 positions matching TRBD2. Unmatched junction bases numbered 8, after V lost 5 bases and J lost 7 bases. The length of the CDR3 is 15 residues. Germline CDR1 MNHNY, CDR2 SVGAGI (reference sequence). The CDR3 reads CASSEELAGKNEQFF. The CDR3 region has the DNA TGTGCCAGCAGTGAGGAACTAGCGGGGAAGAATGAGCAGTTCTTC.

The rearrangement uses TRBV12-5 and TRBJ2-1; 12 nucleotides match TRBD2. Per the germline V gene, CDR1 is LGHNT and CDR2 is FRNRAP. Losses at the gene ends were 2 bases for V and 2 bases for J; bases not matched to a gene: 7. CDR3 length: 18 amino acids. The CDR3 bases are TGTGCTAGTGGTTTGCTATACACTAGCGGGGGGCCCTACAATGAGCAGTTCTTC. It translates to CASGLLYTSGGPYNEQFF.

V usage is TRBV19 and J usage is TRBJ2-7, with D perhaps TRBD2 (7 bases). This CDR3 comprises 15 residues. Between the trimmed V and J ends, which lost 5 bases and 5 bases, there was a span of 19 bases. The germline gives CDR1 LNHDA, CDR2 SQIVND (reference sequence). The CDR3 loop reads CASSLDGGGGDEQYF. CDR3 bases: TGTGCCAGTAGTTTGGACGGGGGCGGGGGTGACGAGCAGTACTTC.

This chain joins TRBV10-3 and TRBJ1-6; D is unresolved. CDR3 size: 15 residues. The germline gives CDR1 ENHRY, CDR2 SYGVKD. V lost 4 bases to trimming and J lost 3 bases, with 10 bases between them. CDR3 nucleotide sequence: TGTGCCATCAGTGGTGGCAGTGGCTATAATTCACCCCTCCACTTT. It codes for CAISGGSGYNSPLHF.

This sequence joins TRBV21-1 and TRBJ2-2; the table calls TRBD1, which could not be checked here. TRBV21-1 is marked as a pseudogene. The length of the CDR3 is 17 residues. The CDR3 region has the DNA TGTGCCAGCGGTGCATTCCCGGGACAGGAATTAACCGGGGAGCTGTTTTTT. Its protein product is CASGAFPGQELTGELFF.